Listed below are T cell receptor beta chains from one sample, sequenced in a study of human T cells and chemical hapten exposure. TCRdb recomputed calls from the RACE reads with MiXCR, one row per CDR3 protein. Of around 150,000 distinct CDR3 sequences listed, around 15% were seen once; the top ten hold 1.7%. The material was whole blood, obtained in connection with sensitization to the hapten diphenylcyclopropenone (DPC). These TCRs come from a young woman with alopecia areata. Some clones in this sample may be carry-over from other donors' samples. Both conserved end residues are part of each CDR3. The D gene is left open where the match is weak. Only some rows state a clone size, as once, few, many or a class for expanded clones.

V	J	size	D	DNA	CDR3
TRBV7-2	TRBJ2-2	many	TRBD2	TGTGCCAGCAGCTTAGCATCCCTAGCGGGAGCCGGGGAGCTGTTTTTT	CASSLASLAGAGELFF
TRBV7-8	TRBJ1-2	few	TRBD1	TGTGCCAGCAGCCTCGGACAGGGGGAGAGGGGCTACACCTTC	CASSLGQGERGYTF
TRBV28	TRBJ2-7	many	TRBD2	TGTGCCAGCATAAGCGGGACTAGCGGTTACGAGCAGTACTTC	CASISGTSGYEQYF
TRBV27	TRBJ2-1	NA	NA	TGTGCCAGCAGACCCGACAGGTTCCCAAACAATGAGCAGTTCTTC	CASRPDRFPNNEQFF
TRBV11-2	TRBJ2-1	few	NA	TGTGCCAGCAGCTTTGGACTTTATTCTGAGCAGTTCTTC	CASSFGLYSEQFF
TRBV30	TRBJ2-4	many	TRBD2	TGTGCCTGGAGTGTAGTTAGCGGGAGGAGATTGGCCAAAAACATTCAGTACTTC	CAWSVVSGRRLAKNIQYF
TRBV18	TRBJ1-2	NA	NA	TGTGCCAGCTCATCCCTTGGAGGTGGAGACTATGGCTACACCTTC	CASSSLGGGDYGYTF
TRBV2	TRBJ2-3	NA	NA	TGTGCCAGCAGTGAACGAACAGATACGCAGTATTTT	CASSERTDTQYF
TRBV19	TRBJ2-1	few	NA	TGTGCCAGTAGTGGGGAACGTGTCGGTGAGCAGTTCTTC	CASSGERVGEQFF
TRBV15	TRBJ1-6	few	NA	TGTGCCACCAGCAGCGTGCAGGGAATGGGTTCACCCCTCCACTTT	CATSSVQGMGSPLHF
TRBV5-4	TRBJ2-7	NA	NA	TGTGCCAGCAGCCAGTACAGGGGGGGGTACGAGCAGTACTTC	CASSQYRGGYEQYF
TRBV10-3	TRBJ2-7	NA	NA	TGTGCCATCAGTGAGGAGGAAGGGTACTACGAGCAGTACTTC	CAISEEEGYYEQYF
TRBV6-2/TRBV6-3	TRBJ2-7	few	NA	TGTGCCAGCAAGATTATAAACGAGTACTTC	CASKIINEYF
TRBV10-3	TRBJ1-2	NA	NA	TGTGCCATCAGTGACAAGGGACAACTTAACTATGGCTACACCTTC	CAISDKGQLNYGYTF
TRBV12-3/TRBV12-4	TRBJ1-3	NA	TRBD1	TGTGCCAGCAGTTTTTCAGGGGGAGGAAACACCATATATTTT	CASSFSGGGNTIYF
TRBV20-1	TRBJ2-1	few	NA	TGCAGTGCTAGACCCGGAGGCTTCCCCGTCAATGAGCAGTTCTTC	CSARPGGFPVNEQFF
TRBV12-3/TRBV12-4	TRBJ1-5	NA	TRBD1	TGTGCCAGCAGTTTACAGATGACAGGGGAAAATCAGCCCCAGCATTTT	CASSLQMTGENQPQHF
TRBV19	TRBJ2-1	NA	TRBD1	TGTGCCAGTAGTACCCCGGGACAGGGGCTCTCAGATACCCCGCAGTTCTTC	CASSTPGQGLSDTPQFF
TRBV10-3	TRBJ1-1	NA	NA	TGTGCCATCAGTGAGTCGAGGAACACTGAAGCTTTCTTT	CAISESRNTEAFF
TRBV28	TRBJ1-1	many	TRBD1	TGTGCCAGCAGTTTGCCCACAGGGGCGTTGAACACTGAAGCTTTCTTT	CASSLPTGALNTEAFF
TRBV7-9	TRBJ2-7	NA	NA	TGTGCCAGCAGCCCAAATAGCGTACCCTCCTACGAGCAGTACTTC	CASSPNSVPSYEQYF
TRBV5-1	TRBJ1-5	few	NA	TGCGCCAGCAGCTTGGGAGAAGGTCAGCCCCAGCATTTT	CASSLGEGQPQHF
TRBV29-1	TRBJ1-5	many	NA	TGCAGCGCGTCCACAGGTTGGAATCAGCCCCAGCATTTT	CSASTGWNQPQHF
TRBV20-1	TRBJ1-1	NA	NA	TGCAGTGCTAGAGGCGGCAACACTGAAGCTTTCTTT	CSARGGNTEAFF
TRBV6-2/TRBV6-3	TRBJ2-5	many	NA	TGTGCCAGCAGTTATGTGTCGCCTCAAGAGACCCAGTACTTC	CASSYVSPQETQYF
TRBV29-1	TRBJ2-5	many	NA	TGCAGCGTCCCTCTTGAGACCCAGTACTTC	CSVPLETQYF
TRBV28	TRBJ2-2	few	TRBD2	TGTGCCAGCACCCCTAGCGGGAGAACCGGGGAGCTGTTTTTT	CASTPSGRTGELFF
TRBV12-5	TRBJ2-2	few	TRBD1	TGTGCTAGTGGCGCGGGACAGGGGGCGACCGGGGAGCTGTTTTTT	CASGAGQGATGELFF
TRBV28	TRBJ2-5	few	TRBD1	TGTGCCAGCAGCGAACAGGGGGCGACCCAAGAGACCCAGTACTTC	CASSEQGATQETQYF
TRBV9	TRBJ1-1	NA	TRBD1	TGTGCCAGCAGCGCAACAGGGGGCGGCACTGAAGCTTTCTTT	CASSATGGGTEAFF
TRBV28	TRBJ2-6	NA	NA	TGTGCCAGCAGGCCGGGCGGGTTGGTGGCCAACGTCCTGACTTTC	CASRPGGLVANVLTF
TRBV28	TRBJ2-5	many	NA	TGTGCCAGCAGTTCGATGTTTCTGGATCGCTTCCAAGAGACCCAGTACTTC	CASSSMFLDRFQETQYF
TRBV5-1	TRBJ2-5	NA	NA	TGCGCCAGCAGCTTGTCGGCAGGGGTCCAAGAGACCCAGTACTTC	CASSLSAGVQETQYF
TRBV19	TRBJ2-7	NA	TRBD2	TGTGCCAGTAGTATAAGGCTAGCGGGAAACTACGAGCAGTACTTC	CASSIRLAGNYEQYF
TRBV20-1	TRBJ2-5	NA	NA	TGCAGTGCTGCATTGGTCGAGACCCAGTACTTC	CSAALVETQYF
TRBV28	TRBJ1-6	NA	TRBD1	TGTGCCAGCAGTCCTCGGGGACAGGGGAATTCACCCCTCCACTTT	CASSPRGQGNSPLHF
TRBV7-2	TRBJ1-2	few	TRBD1	TGTGCCAGCACCCAAGGATACAGGGGAAATGGCTACACCTTC	CASTQGYRGNGYTF
TRBV6-5	TRBJ1-2	NA	NA	TGTGCCAGCAGAAACGGGGGAGCCTATGGCTACACCTTC	CASRNGGAYGYTF
TRBV7-8	TRBJ1-3	NA	NA	TGTGCCAGCAGCTACTCAAGGGGAAACACCATATATTTT	CASSYSRGNTIYF
TRBV10-3	TRBJ1-1	NA	NA	TGTGCCATCAGTGAGTCTAACGAGGGGAGCACTGAAGCTTTCTTT	CAISESNEGSTEAFF
TRBV7-9	TRBJ1-3	few	TRBD1	TGTGCCAGCAGCTCACAGGGGTTTGGAAACACCATATATTTT	CASSSQGFGNTIYF
TRBV18	TRBJ1-5	many	NA	TGTGCCAGCTCACCGGGGGCAGGGGGCAATCAGCCCCAGCATTTT	CASSPGAGGNQPQHF
TRBV11-2	TRBJ2-5	few	TRBD1	TGTGCCAGCAGCCCATGGACAGGGGATGAAGAGACCCAGTACTTC	CASSPWTGDEETQYF
TRBV7-2	TRBJ1-4	many	NA	TGTGCCAGCAGCCCTTATGGGGAAAAACTGTTTTTT	CASSPYGEKLFF
TRBV5-5	TRBJ1-5	NA	NA	TGTGCCAGCAGCTTGGAGGGGCATCAGCCCCAGCATTTT	CASSLEGHQPQHF
TRBV5-1	TRBJ2-1	few	TRBD2	TGCGCCAGCAGCTTGGAATCCGGGACTAGCCGGTTCTTC	CASSLESGTSRFF
TRBV7-9	TRBJ2-7	NA	TRBD1	TGTGCCAGCAGCTTAGGTGCGGGACAGGGAATCTACGAGCAGTACTTC	CASSLGAGQGIYEQYF
TRBV27	TRBJ1-1	few	TRBD1	TGTGCCAGCAGTTTCACCCGGGACAGTGAAGCTTTCTTT	CASSFTRDSEAFF
TRBV29-1	TRBJ2-1	NA	TRBD2	TGCAGCGTTGGAACTAGCGGGAGCTTCTACAATGAGCAGTTCTTC	CSVGTSGSFYNEQFF